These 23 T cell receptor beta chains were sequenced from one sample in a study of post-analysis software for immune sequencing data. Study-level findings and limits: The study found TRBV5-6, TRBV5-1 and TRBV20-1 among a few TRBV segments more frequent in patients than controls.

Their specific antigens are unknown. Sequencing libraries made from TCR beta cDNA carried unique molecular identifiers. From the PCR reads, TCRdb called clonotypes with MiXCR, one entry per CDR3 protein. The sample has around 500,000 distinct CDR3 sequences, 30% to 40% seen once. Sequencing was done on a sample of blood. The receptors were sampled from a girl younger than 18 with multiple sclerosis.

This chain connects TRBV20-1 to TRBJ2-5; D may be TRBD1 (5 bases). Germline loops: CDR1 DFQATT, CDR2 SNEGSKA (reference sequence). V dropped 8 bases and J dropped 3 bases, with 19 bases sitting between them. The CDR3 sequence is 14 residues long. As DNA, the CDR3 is TGCAGTCACCGAAACAGGCAGACAGAAGAGACCCAGTACTTC. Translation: CSHRNRQTEETQYF.

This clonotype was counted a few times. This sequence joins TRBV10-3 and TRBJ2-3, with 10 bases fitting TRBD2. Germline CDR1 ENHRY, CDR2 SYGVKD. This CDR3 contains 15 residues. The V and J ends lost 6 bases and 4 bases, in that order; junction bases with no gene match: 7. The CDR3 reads CAISLAGESPDTQYF. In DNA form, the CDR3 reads TGTGCCATCAGCCTAGCGGGGGAGTCCCCAGATACGCAGTATTTT.

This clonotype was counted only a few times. This CDR3 reads CASSEDGRGRQPQHF. The CDR3 bases are TGTGCCAGCAGTGAAGACGGCAGGGGGCGTCAGCCCCAGCATTTT. The chain links TRBV6-1 to TRBJ1-5; TRBD1 matches at 8 bases. The CDR3 is 15 residues long. The junction had 5 bases not matched to a gene; V was cut back by 1 base and J by 6 bases. CDR1 is MNHNS and CDR2 is SASEGT in the germline V gene.

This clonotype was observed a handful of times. The CDR3 coding sequence is TGTGCCAGCAGCTTAACGTTGATCGATGGTCGTGACAAAGAGACCTACGAGCAGTACTTC. As protein: CASSLTLIDGRDKETYEQYF. The chain couples TRBV7-8 to TRBJ2-7; no reliable D call. The CDR3 length is 20 residues. Deletions cut 2 bases from V and 2 bases from J, with 28 bases between. The V gene's germline CDR1 is SGHVS and CDR2 FQNEAQ.

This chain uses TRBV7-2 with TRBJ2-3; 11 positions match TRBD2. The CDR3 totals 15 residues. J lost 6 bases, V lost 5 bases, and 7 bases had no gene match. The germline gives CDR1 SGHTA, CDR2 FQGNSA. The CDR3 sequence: CASSLSGGGRDTQYF. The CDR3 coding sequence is TGTGCCAGCAGCCTTAGCGGGGGGGGTCGTGATACGCAGTATTTT.

The CDR3: CASSSPRGSGYPYGYTF. CDR3 nucleotides: TGTGCCAGCAGCTCACCGCGGGGATCCGGGTACCCCTATGGCTACACCTTC. This chain uses TRBV7-2 with TRBJ1-2; D gene ambiguous. Trimming left V 4 bases short and J 4 bases short, with 22 bases between. CDR1 and CDR2 from the germline V gene are SGHTA and FQGNSA. This CDR3 contains 17 residues.

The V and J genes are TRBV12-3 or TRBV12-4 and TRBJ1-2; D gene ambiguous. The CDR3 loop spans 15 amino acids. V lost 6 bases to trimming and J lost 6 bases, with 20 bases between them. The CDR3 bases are TGTGCCAGCAGCCAAACCCCCAAATCCCAGAATGGCTACACCTTC. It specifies CASSQTPKSQNGYTF.

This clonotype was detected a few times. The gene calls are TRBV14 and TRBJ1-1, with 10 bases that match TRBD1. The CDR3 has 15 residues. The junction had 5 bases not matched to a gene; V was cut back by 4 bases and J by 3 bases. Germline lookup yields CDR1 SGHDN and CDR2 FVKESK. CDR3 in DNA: TGTGCCAGCAGCCGTAGGACAGGGGGTGACACTGAAGCTTTCTTT. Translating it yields CASSRRTGGDTEAFF. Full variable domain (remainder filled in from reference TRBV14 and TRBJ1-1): EAGVTQFPSHSVIEKGQTVTLRCDPISGHDNLYWYRRVMGKEIKFLLHFVKESKQDESGMPNNRFLAERTGGTYSTLKVQPAELEDSGVYFCASSRRTGGDTEAFFGQGTRLTVV.

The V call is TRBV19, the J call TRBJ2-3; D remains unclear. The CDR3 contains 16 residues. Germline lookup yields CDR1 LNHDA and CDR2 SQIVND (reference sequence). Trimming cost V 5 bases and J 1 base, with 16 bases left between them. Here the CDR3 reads CASSSRIFRGTDTQYF. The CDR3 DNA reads TGTGCCAGTAGTTCCCGGATCTTCCGGGGCACAGATACGCAGTATTTT.

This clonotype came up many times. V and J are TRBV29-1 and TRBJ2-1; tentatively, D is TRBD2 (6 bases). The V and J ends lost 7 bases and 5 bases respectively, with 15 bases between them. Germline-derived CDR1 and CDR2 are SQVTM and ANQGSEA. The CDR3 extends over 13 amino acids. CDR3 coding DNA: TGCAGCGCCCCGCGGGGTGGAGACAATGAGCAGTTCTTC. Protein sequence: CSAPRGGDNEQFF.

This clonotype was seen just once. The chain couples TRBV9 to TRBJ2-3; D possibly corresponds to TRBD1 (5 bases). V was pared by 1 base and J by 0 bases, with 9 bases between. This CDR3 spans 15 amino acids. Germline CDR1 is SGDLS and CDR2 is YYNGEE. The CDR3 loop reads CASSVTGTSTDTQYF. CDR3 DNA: TGTGCCAGCAGCGTAACAGGCACTAGCACAGATACGCAGTATTTT.

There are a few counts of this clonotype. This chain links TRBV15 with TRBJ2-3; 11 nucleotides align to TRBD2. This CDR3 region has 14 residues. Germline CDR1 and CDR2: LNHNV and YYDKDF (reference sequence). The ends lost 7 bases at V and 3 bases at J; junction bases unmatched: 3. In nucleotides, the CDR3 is TGTGCCACCAAACTAGCGGGGGATACAGATACGCAGTATTTT. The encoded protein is CATKLAGDTDTQYF.

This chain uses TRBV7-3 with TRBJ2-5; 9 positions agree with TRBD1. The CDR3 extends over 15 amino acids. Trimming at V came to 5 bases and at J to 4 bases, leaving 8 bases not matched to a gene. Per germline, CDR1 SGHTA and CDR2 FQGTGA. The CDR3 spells CASSAQGAAGETQYF. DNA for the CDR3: TGTGCCAGCAGCGCACAGGGGGCAGCGGGAGAGACCCAGTACTTC.

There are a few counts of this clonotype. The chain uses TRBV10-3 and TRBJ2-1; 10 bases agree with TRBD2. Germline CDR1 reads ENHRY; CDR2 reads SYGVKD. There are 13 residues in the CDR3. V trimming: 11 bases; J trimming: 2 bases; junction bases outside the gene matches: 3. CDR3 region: CAVLAGTYNEQFF. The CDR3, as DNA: TGTGCCGTACTAGCGGGGACCTACAATGAGCAGTTCTTC.

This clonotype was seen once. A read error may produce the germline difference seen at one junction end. The chain's CDR3 is CVSSEAATGYGYTF. CDR3 in DNA: TGTGTCAGCAGTGAAGCCGCGACAGGTTATGGCTACACCTTC. The chain recombines TRBV6-1 with TRBJ1-2; TRBD1 is a possible D gene (6 bases). The germline CDR1 and CDR2 sequences are MNHNS and SASEGT. The CDR3 contains 14 residues.

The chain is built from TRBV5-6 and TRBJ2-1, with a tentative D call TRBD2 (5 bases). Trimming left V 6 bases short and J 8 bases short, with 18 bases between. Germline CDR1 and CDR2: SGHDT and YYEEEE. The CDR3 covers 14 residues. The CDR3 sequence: CASTMRATNDEQFF. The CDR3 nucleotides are TGTGCCAGCACTATGCGGGCGACAAATGATGAGCAGTTCTTC.

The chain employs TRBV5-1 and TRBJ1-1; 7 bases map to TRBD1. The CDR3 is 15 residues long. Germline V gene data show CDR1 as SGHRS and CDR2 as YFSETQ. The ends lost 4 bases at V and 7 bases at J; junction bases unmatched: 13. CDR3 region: CASSDYRGSGIEAFF. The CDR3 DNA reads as TGCGCCAGCAGCGACTACAGGGGTTCCGGGATTGAAGCTTTCTTT.

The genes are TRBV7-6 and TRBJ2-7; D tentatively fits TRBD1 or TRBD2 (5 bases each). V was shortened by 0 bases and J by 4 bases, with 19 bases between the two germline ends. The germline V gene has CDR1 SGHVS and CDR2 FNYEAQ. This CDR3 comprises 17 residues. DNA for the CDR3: TGTGCCAGCAGCTTAGCAAGGGGACCCCCGGGGATGTACGAGCAGTACTTC. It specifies CASSLARGPPGMYEQYF. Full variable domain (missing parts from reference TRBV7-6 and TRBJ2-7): GAGVSQSPRYKVTKRGQDVALRCDPISGHVSLYWYRQALGQGPEFLTYFNYEAQQDKSGLPNDRFSAERPEGSISTLTIQRTEQRDSAMYRCASSLARGPPGMYEQYFGPGTRLTVT.

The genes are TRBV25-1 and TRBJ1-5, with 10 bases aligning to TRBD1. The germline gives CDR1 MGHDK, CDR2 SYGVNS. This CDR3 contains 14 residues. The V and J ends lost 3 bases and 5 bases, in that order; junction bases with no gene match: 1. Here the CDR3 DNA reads TGTGCCAGCAGTGAGACAGGGGGCGATCAGCCCCAGCATTTT. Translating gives CASSETGGDQPQHF.

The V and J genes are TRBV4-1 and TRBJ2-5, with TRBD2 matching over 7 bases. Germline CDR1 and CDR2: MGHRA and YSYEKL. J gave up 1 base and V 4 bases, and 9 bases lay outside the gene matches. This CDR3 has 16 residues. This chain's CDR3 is CASSPWAGATQETQYF. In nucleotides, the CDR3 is TGCGCCAGCAGCCCTTGGGCGGGAGCTACCCAAGAGACCCAGTACTTC.

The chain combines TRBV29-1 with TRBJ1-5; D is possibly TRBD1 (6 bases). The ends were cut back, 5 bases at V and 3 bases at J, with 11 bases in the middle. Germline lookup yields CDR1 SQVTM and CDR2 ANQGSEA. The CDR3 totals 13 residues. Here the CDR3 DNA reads TGCAGCGTTACCGACAGGTTCAATCAGCCCCAGCATTTT. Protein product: CSVTDRFNQPQHF. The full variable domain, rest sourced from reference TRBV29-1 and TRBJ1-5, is SAVISQKPSRDICQRGTSLTIQCQVDSQVTMMFWYRQQPGQSLTLIATANQGSEATYESGFVIDKFPISRPNLTFSTLTVSNMSPEDSSIYLCSVTDRFNQPQHFGDGTRLSIL.

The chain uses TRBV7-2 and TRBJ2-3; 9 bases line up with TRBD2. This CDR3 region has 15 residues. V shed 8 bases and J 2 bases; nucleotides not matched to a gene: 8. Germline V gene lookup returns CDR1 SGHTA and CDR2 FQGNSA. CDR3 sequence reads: CASVFKRGVTDTQYF. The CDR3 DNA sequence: TGTGCCAGCGTCTTTAAGCGGGGGGTCACAGATACGCAGTATTTT.

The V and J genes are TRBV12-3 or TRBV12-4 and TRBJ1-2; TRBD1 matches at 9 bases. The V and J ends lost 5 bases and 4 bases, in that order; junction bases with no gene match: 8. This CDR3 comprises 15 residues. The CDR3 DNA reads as TGTGCCAGCAGTGTCTACAGGGGGCCTAGCTATGGCTACACCTTC. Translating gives CASSVYRGPSYGYTF.